A single sample is the source of the 24 T cell receptor beta chains below, sequenced in a study of long-term antiretroviral therapy in people with HIV. It was version v3.0 of the immunoSEQ assay that was run at survey level. The table came from immunoSEQ multiplex PCR; TCRdb's copy has only in-frame clones and leaves some out. This sample yields about 24,000 clones, of which 81% are seen a single time; about a sixth belongs to the top ten. The sample here was unsorted PBMCs, taken at the start of antiretroviral therapy, before treatment. The receptor set was obtained from a woman aged 18-29 years with HIV.

The CDR3 here is CSASGGFGYTF. In DNA form, the CDR3 reads TGCAGTGCTAGTGGGGGCTTTGGCTACACCTTC. The V and J genes are TRBV20-1 and TRBJ1-2; possibly TRBD1 for D (6 bases). There are 11 residues in the CDR3. V dropped 3 bases and J dropped 7 bases, with 9 bases sitting between them. The V gene's germline CDR1 is DFQATT and CDR2 SNEGSKA (reference sequence).

V gene TRBV5-1 combines with J gene TRBJ2-3; 8 bases match TRBD1. CDR1 and CDR2 (germline): SGHRS, YFSETQ. The CDR3 has 16 amino acids. V gave up 3 bases and J gave up 0 bases; unmatched junction bases: 6. DNA of the CDR3: TGCGCCAGCAGCTCCGCTTACAGGGGGAGCACAGATACGCAGTATTTT. It yields the protein CASSSAYRGSTDTQYF.

This clone has only a few counts. The chain joins TRBV4-1 to TRBJ1-1; a weak D match, TRBD1 (5 bases). The CDR3 consists of 15 residues. V lost 0 bases and J lost 4, with 12 bases in between. Per the germline V gene, CDR1 is MGHRA and CDR2 is YSYEKL. The CDR3 bases are TGCGCCAGCAGCCAAGAGGGGCAGGGTGGCACTGAAGCTTTCTTT. This translates into CASSQEGQGGTEAFF.

This rearrangement joins TRBV28 to TRBJ2-7, with D possibly TRBD1 on 6 matching bases. Trimming stripped 8 bases from V and 2 bases from J, with 19 bases between. The CDR3 has 15 residues. CDR1 is MDHEN, CDR2 SYDVKM, per germline. The CDR3 sequence is CASRTDSLTTYEQYF. CDR3 bases: TGTGCCAGCCGAACGGACAGCCTCACCACCTACGAGCAGTACTTC.

The CDR3 is CASSSPAAAQETQYF. The DNA for the CDR3 is TGTGCCAGCAGTTCCCCCGCGGCAGCGCAAGAGACCCAGTACTTC. The chain links TRBV27 to TRBJ2-5; D not resolved. This CDR3 is 15 amino acids long. Trimming cost V 4 bases and J 2 bases, with 14 bases left between them. Germline assignment: CDR1 MNHEY and CDR2 SMNVEV (reference sequence).

The chain combines TRBV6-5 with TRBJ2-2; D is unclear. The CDR3 has 13 amino acids. Germline assignment: CDR1 MNHEY and CDR2 SVGAGI. Trimming removed 3 bases at V and 4 bases at J, with 6 bases between. The chain's CDR3 is CASSYSGTGELFF. Written as DNA, the CDR3 is TGTGCCAGCAGTTATTCGGGCACCGGGGAGCTGTTTTTT.

This chain connects TRBV5-1 to TRBJ1-2; 7 bases agree with TRBD1. Germline CDR1 is SGHRS and CDR2 is YFSETQ. V shed 0 bases and J 3 bases; nucleotides not matched to a gene: 5. The CDR3 runs 15 residues. CDR3 nucleotides: TGCGCCAGCAGCTTGGTACCGGGACAGCACTATGGCTACACCTTC. Protein product: CASSLVPGQHYGYTF.

The chain recombines TRBV6-5 with TRBJ1-4; D unclear. The CDR3 covers 14 residues. Trimming cost V 4 bases and J 8 bases, with 14 bases left between them. CDR1 and CDR2 from the germline V gene are MNHEY and SVGAGI. This chain's CDR3 is CASSSDSMGEKLFF. The CDR3 DNA follows: TGTGCCAGCAGTTCGGACTCGATGGGGGAAAAACTGTTTTTT.

The V call is TRBV7-2, the J call TRBJ2-1; 10 positions agree with TRBD2. The CDR3 totals 16 residues. Germline assignment: CDR1 SGHTA and CDR2 FQGNSA. V lost 5 bases to trimming and J lost 7 bases; unmatched junction nucleotides: 11. CDR3 in amino acids: CASSLNAASGSNEQFF. The CDR3 nucleotides read TGTGCCAGCAGCCTCAACGCGGCTAGCGGGAGTAATGAGCAGTTCTTC.

The rearrangement joins TRBV14 to TRBJ1-1; D is unresolved. Per the germline V gene, CDR1 is SGHDN and CDR2 is FVKESK. Trimming shortened V by 6 bases and J by 0 bases, and 8 bases separated the two germline ends. CDR3 size: 13 residues. CDR3 sequence: CASSLLMNTEAFF. CDR3 DNA sequence: TGTGCCAGCAGTCTACTCATGAACACTGAAGCTTTCTTT.

The gene calls are TRBV5-1 and TRBJ2-5; either TRBD1 or TRBD2 may fit D (5 bases each). Per the germline V gene, CDR1 is SGHRS and CDR2 is YFSETQ. There are 15 residues in the CDR3. The V end was cut by 0 bases, the J end by 1 base, with 10 bases between. CDR3 residues: CASSLGDGAQETQYF. The CDR3 nucleotides are TGCGCCAGCAGCTTGGGCGACGGGGCCCAAGAGACCCAGTACTTC. The whole variable domain, remainder taken from reference TRBV5-1 and TRBJ2-5, is KAGVTQTPRYLIKTRGQQVTLSCSPISGHRSVSWYQQTPGQGLQFLFEYFSETQRNKGNFPGRFSGRQFSNSRSEMNVSTLELGDSALYLCASSLGDGAQETQYFGPGTRLLVL.

The chain has TRBV7-9 and TRBJ1-2; D unresolved. V lost 1 base to trimming and J lost 8 bases, with 8 bases between them. Per the germline V gene, CDR1 is SEHNR and CDR2 is FQNEAQ (reference sequence). The CDR3 has 12 residues. CDR3 bases: TGTGCCAGCAGCTTAGGGCCCGGGGGCTACACCTTC. It codes for CASSLGPGGYTF.

This chain uses TRBV28 with TRBJ1-5; D may be TRBD1 (5 bases). From germline, CDR1 is MDHEN and CDR2 SYDVKM. Trimming removed 1 base at V and 6 bases at J, with 19 bases between. This CDR3 contains 17 residues. For the CDR3, the DNA is TGTGCCAGCAGTTTATTGACCGGGGGATTCTTGATTCAGCCCCAGCATTTT. This codes for CASSLLTGGFLIQPQHF.

By share of the sample, this clone is medium-sized (0.01 to 0.1%). The chain recombines TRBV7-2 with TRBJ2-1, with 10 bases matching TRBD2. This CDR3 has 17 residues. V dropped 0 bases and J dropped 8; count of bases not matched to a gene: 10. CDR1 and CDR2 (germline): SGHTA, FQGNSA. CDR3 protein: CASSLAPPSGGAYEQFF. The CDR3 DNA follows: TGTGCCAGCAGCTTAGCCCCTCCCAGCGGGGGGGCGTATGAGCAGTTCTTC.

The CDR3, as DNA: TGTGCCCTAGAGCCAGCGGGCTACGAGCAGTACTTC. It translates to CALEPAGYEQYF. The rearrangement links TRBV30 to TRBJ2-7; D may be TRBD2 (6 bases). Trimming pared 8 bases from V and 3 bases from J, leaving 14 bases between. Germline V gene data show CDR1 as GTSNPN and CDR2 as SVGIG (reference sequence). The CDR3 is 12 amino acids.

The chain carries TRBV4-3 and TRBJ2-3, with a weak D call TRBD1 (5 bases). The CDR3 has 13 amino acids. Deletions cut 3 bases from V and 4 bases from J, with 8 bases between. Germline loops: CDR1 LGHNA, CDR2 YSLEER. The CDR3 DNA follows: TGCGCCAGCAGCCAGGCCAGGGCAGATACGCAGTATTTT. Its protein product is CASSQARADTQYF.

A single count supports this clone. The chain combines TRBV6-1 with TRBJ1-1, with D unresolved. The germline gives CDR1 MNHNS, CDR2 SASEGT. V lost 2 bases and J lost 3, with 10 bases in between. CDR3 length: 14 residues. CDR3 sequence (DNA): TGTGCCAGCAGTGAATTGCCTGTCGACACTGAAGCTTTCTTT. Protein sequence: CASSELPVDTEAFF.

This clone occurred a few times. V is TRBV7-3 and J is TRBJ1-2, with 7 positions matching TRBD1. In germline, CDR1 is SGHTA, CDR2 FQGTGA. The J segment lost 8 bases and the V segment lost 4 bases, leaving 7 bases of the junction unmatched. The CDR3 loop spans 13 amino acids. The CDR3 sequence: CASSSRQGAGYTF. The CDR3 bases are TGTGCCAGCAGCTCCCGACAGGGAGCAGGCTACACCTTC.

This clone was detected a few times. The CDR3 nucleotides are TGTGCCAGTAGTATACAGACAGGGGTCGGCTATGGCTACACCTTC. Translated: CASSIQTGVGYGYTF. The gene calls are TRBV19 and TRBJ1-2; 8 bases fit TRBD1. This CDR3 contains 15 residues. From germline, CDR1 is LNHDA and CDR2 SQIVND (reference sequence). Trimming removed 2 bases from V and 4 bases from J; junction bases left unmatched: 6.

CDR3 sequence (DNA): TGTGCCTGGGGAAGGCTAGCGGGGGTTCCCAATGAGCAGTTCTTC. Translating it yields CAWGRLAGVPNEQFF. This rearrangement joins TRBV30 to TRBJ2-1; 10 bases map to TRBD2. V lost 5 bases, J lost 6 bases, and 10 bases stayed unmatched. The CDR3 loop spans 15 amino acids. Looked up from germline, CDR1 is GTSNPN and CDR2 is SVGIG (reference sequence). Supplemented by reference TRBV30 and TRBJ2-1, the full variable domain reads SQTIHQWPATLVQPVGSPLSLECTVEGTSNPNLYWYRQAAGRGLQLLFYSVGIGQISSEVPQNLSASRPQDRQFILSSKKLLLSDSGFYLCAWGRLAGVPNEQFFGPGTRLTVL.

V gene TRBV25-1 combines with J gene TRBJ2-2, with D unclear. This CDR3 comprises 14 residues. With 1 base removed from V and 4 bases from J, the gap between germline ends came to 7 bases. Per the germline V gene, CDR1 is MGHDK and CDR2 is SYGVNS. CDR3 in amino acids: CASSELVVTGELFF. The CDR3 nucleotides are TGTGCCAGCAGTGAATTAGTAGTCACCGGGGAGCTGTTTTTT.

The V call is TRBV11-3, the J call TRBJ2-2, with TRBD1 as a possible D gene (6 bases). The length of the CDR3 is 14 residues. V lost 6 bases to trimming and J lost 7 bases, with 15 bases between them. Germline V gene lookup returns CDR1 SGHNT and CDR2 YENEEA. CDR3: CASRVSGDGGELFF. The DNA of the CDR3 is TGTGCCAGCAGAGTTTCAGGGGACGGCGGGGAGCTGTTTTTT.

The V call is TRBV25-1, the J call TRBJ2-5; weak D call: TRBD2 (7 bases). The ends were cut back, 3 bases at V and 5 bases at J, with 13 bases in the middle. Germline assignment: CDR1 MGHDK and CDR2 SYGVNS. This CDR3 region has 14 residues. CDR3 region: CASSDGGREETQYF. CDR3 sequence (DNA): TGTGCCAGCAGTGACGGGGGGCGGGAGGAGACCCAGTACTTC.

The V call is TRBV6-5, the J call TRBJ1-5; D not resolved. Germline lookup yields CDR1 MNHEY and CDR2 SVGAGI. V shed 0 bases and J shed 6 bases, with 6 bases lying between them. This CDR3 spans 13 amino acids. CDR3 DNA sequence: TGTGCCAGCAGTTACTCGATTTTTCAGCCCCAGCATTTT. It encodes CASSYSIFQPQHF.